These T cell receptor beta chains were read from a single sample in a study of PD-1 blockade in classical Hodgkin lymphoma. TCRdb keeps only in-frame clones here, not all; method: immunoSEQ multiplex PCR. The top ten hold around 8% of the sample, which has some 58,000 clones, over 85% seen once. Sequences were derived from peripheral blood mononuclear cells (PBMCs), sampled before the fourth cycle of nivolumab. The receptors originated from a human donor with classical Hodgkin lymphoma. The CDR3 runs from the conserved cysteine through the conserved F or W. The D gene is left open where the match is weak. Not every row has a clone size; where given, it reads once, few, many or a size class.

-	TRBV27	15	-	TRBJ1-5	CASSLKGRSQRPQHF	TGTGCCAGCAGTTTGAAGGGGAGGTCCCAGAGGCCCCAGCATTTT
medium-sized	TRBV4-1	14	-	TRBJ1-2	CASSVDLQGYGYTF	TGCGCCAGCAGTGTGGACTTACAGGGCTATGGCTACACCTTC
once	TRBV2	14	TRBD1	TRBJ1-1	CASSLGQEFTEAFF	TGTGCCAGCAGTCTGGGACAGGAGTTCACTGAAGCTTTCTTT
few	TRBV19	15	-	TRBJ1-2	CASSIRAVANYGYTF	TGTGCCAGTAGTATAAGGGCCGTAGCTAACTATGGCTACACCTTC
-	TRBV28	14	TRBD2	TRBJ2-7	CASGGDGGTYEQYF	TGTGCCAGCGGTGGGGACGGGGGGACCTACGAGCAGTACTTC
-	TRBV28	15	TRBD2	TRBJ2-3	CASRQREEGTDTQYF	TGTGCCAGCAGACAACGGGAGGAGGGCACAGATACGCAGTATTTT
-	TRBV4-1	16	-	TRBJ2-7	CASSQDLGTAVSEQYF	TGCGCCAGCAGCCAAGATCTAGGGACCGCCGTCTCCGAGCAGTACTTC
-	TRBV4-1	18	TRBD1	TRBJ1-4	CASSQQQGVGATNEKLFF	TGCGCCAGCAGCCAACAACAGGGGGTGGGAGCAACTAATGAAAAACTGTTTTTT
-	TRBV13	15	-	TRBJ1-6	CASSLQARENSPLHF	TGTGCCAGCAGCTTACAGGCACGGGAAAATTCACCCCTCCACTTT
-	TRBV6-5	13	-	TRBJ1-3	CASSRTGGNTIYF	TGTGCCAGCAGTCGGACTGGAGGAAACACCATATATTTT
-	TRBV6-5	13	-	TRBJ1-2	CASSYPGSYGYTF	TGTGCCAGCAGTTACCCGGGCTCCTATGGCTACACCTTC
-	TRBV7-8	14	-	TRBJ2-5	CASRPGHPRETQYF	TGTGCCAGCAGGCCGGGACACCCCCGGGAGACCCAGTACTTC
-	TRBV27	18	-	TRBJ2-3	CASSLIEWGDRGPDTQYF	TGTGCCAGCAGTTTAATTGAGTGGGGAGACCGGGGTCCAGATACGCAGTATTTT
-	TRBV28	14	TRBD2	TRBJ2-7	CASATGGGSYEQYF	TGTGCCAGCGCAACCGGCGGGGGCTCCTACGAGCAGTACTTC
-	TRBV2	16	-	TRBJ2-1	CASSEESGSRGIGQFF	TGTGCCAGCAGTGAAGAAAGTGGGAGTCGGGGAATTGGGCAGTTCTTC
few	TRBV7-8	14	-	TRBJ2-3	CASSLAFRSDTQYF	TGTGCCAGCAGCTTAGCGTTTAGATCAGATACGCAGTATTTT
-	TRBV7-8	13	-	TRBJ1-6	CASSFTGNSPLHF	TGTGCCAGCAGCTTCACCGGTAATTCACCCCTCCACTTT
-	TRBV28	16	TRBD2	TRBJ2-3	CASRPLAGGPDDTQYF	TGTGCCAGCAGACCCTTAGCGGGGGGGCCGGACGATACGCAGTATTTT
-	TRBV19	14	TRBD1	TRBJ1-5	CASTRQGANQPQHF	TGTGCCAGTACCCGACAGGGGGCGAATCAGCCCCAGCATTTT
-	TRBV6-5	13	-	TRBJ2-3	CASRGTVPDTQYF	TGTGCCAGCAGAGGGACTGTCCCAGATACGCAGTATTTT
-	TRBV5-1	15	-	TRBJ1-4	CASSLLTANNEKLFF	TGCGCCAGCAGCTTGCTCACAGCGAATAATGAAAAACTGTTTTTT
-	TRBV28	17	-	TRBJ1-3	CASSLYALLVSGNTIYF	TGTGCCAGCAGTTTGTACGCGCTACTGGTCTCTGGAAACACCATATATTTT
-	TRBV9	12	-	TRBJ2-5	CASKTPRETQYF	TGTGCCAGCAAAACCCCCAGGGAGACCCAGTACTTC
-	TRBV29-1	13	-	TRBJ2-3	CSAPAGGADTQYF	TGCAGCGCCCCCGCTGGAGGGGCAGATACGCAGTATTTT
-	TRBV10-1	15	TRBD2	TRBJ2-3	CASSGTSGGTDTQYF	TGCGCCAGCAGTGGGACTAGCGGGGGCACAGATACGCAGTATTTT
-	TRBV6-1	13	-	TRBJ2-7	CASTRTQIYEQYF	TGTGCCAGCACCCGGACACAGATCTACGAGCAGTACTTC
-	TRBV5-8	12	-	TRBJ2-2	CASSLAPLELFF	TGTGCCAGCAGCTTGGCGCCCCTGGAGCTGTTTTTT
-	TRBV6-5	15	-	TRBJ2-7	CASSYSAGRPYEQYF	TGTGCCAGCAGTTACTCGGCAGGACGGCCCTACGAGCAGTACTTC
-	TRBV27	15	TRBD1	TRBJ1-2	CASSLSTGGVYGYTF	TGTGCCAGCAGTTTAAGTACAGGGGGAGTCTATGGCTACACCTTC
-	TRBV19	15	-	TRBJ2-1	CASSIASSSYNEQFF	TGTGCCAGTAGTATAGCCAGTAGCTCCTACAATGAGCAGTTCTTC
-	TRBV18	16	TRBD1	TRBJ1-2	CASSPLPLGQDYGYTF	TGTGCCAGCTCACCTCTCCCCCTAGGACAGGACTATGGCTACACCTTC
-	TRBV5-8	12	-	TRBJ1-5	CASSLGRVPQHF	TGTGCCAGCAGCTTGGGCAGGGTGCCCCAGCATTTT
-	TRBV2	13	TRBD2	TRBJ2-7	CASKSGGAYEQYF	TGTGCCAGCAAGAGCGGGGGGGCTTACGAGCAGTACTTC
-	TRBV30	14	TRBD2	TRBJ2-1	CAWKASGRYNEQFF	TGTGCCTGGAAAGCTAGCGGGAGATACAATGAGCAGTTCTTC
-	TRBV7-8	16	-	TRBJ2-1	CASSLAGGPRLNEQFF	TGTGCCAGCAGCTTAGCGGGTGGGCCTCGGTTAAATGAGCAGTTCTTC
-	TRBV5-6	12	-	TRBJ2-1	CASSLADNEQFF	TGTGCCAGCAGCTTGGCCGATAATGAGCAGTTCTTC
-	TRBV28	14	-	TRBJ2-3	CASSGGHATDTQYF	TGTGCCAGCAGTGGAGGGCACGCCACAGATACGCAGTATTTT
-	TRBV5-8	14	-	TRBJ1-5	CASGSPRGFQPQHF	TGTGCCAGCGGTTCACCCCGGGGTTTTCAGCCCCAGCATTTT
-	TRBV29-1	11	-	TRBJ2-5	CSVGREETQYF	TGCAGCGTTGGGCGGGAAGAGACCCAGTACTTC
-	TRBV14	11	-	TRBJ2-1	CASSLSREQFF	TGTGCCAGCAGCCTATCTCGGGAGCAGTTCTTC
-	TRBV21-1	18	-	TRBJ2-2	CASSKETVWVPNTGELFF	TGTGCCAGCAGCAAGGAAACAGTTTGGGTTCCGAACACCGGGGAGCTGTTTTTT
-	TRBV7-8	17	-	TRBJ1-5	CASSLGQGEYSNQPQHF	TGTGCCAGCAGCTTAGGTCAGGGAGAATATAGCAATCAGCCCCAGCATTTT
-	TRBV6-1	13	-	TRBJ2-7	CASRQTGNYEQYF	TGTGCCAGCAGACAAACAGGGAACTACGAGCAGTACTTC
-	TRBV27	15	TRBD2	TRBJ2-2	CASSFGRAGTGELFF	TGTGCCAGCAGTTTCGGGAGGGCAGGCACCGGGGAGCTGTTTTTT
-	TRBV10-1	12	-	TRBJ1-1	CASSDRVAEAFF	TGCGCCAGCAGTGACAGGGTTGCTGAAGCTTTCTTT
-	TRBV7-6	15	-	TRBJ2-1	CASSFTGGTYNEQFF	TGTGCCAGCAGCTTCACCGGGGGTACCTACAATGAGCAGTTCTTC
-	TRBV28	19	-	TRBJ2-3	CASSFYLSLAIPSTDTQYF	TGTGCCAGCAGTTTTTATTTGTCCTTAGCGATCCCTAGCACAGATACGCAGTATTTT
-	TRBV5-5	14	TRBD1	TRBJ1-4	CASSLTGGREKLFF	TGTGCCAGCAGCTTGACAGGGGGACGTGAAAAACTGTTTTTT
-	TRBV14	20	-	TRBJ2-3	CASSQAYGLFRDSITDTQYF	TGTGCCAGCAGCCAAGCGTACGGCCTCTTCCGGGACTCGATCACAGATACGCAGTATTTT
-	TRBV7-9	15	-	TRBJ2-7	CASSHSGTPSYEQYF	TGTGCCAGCAGCCACTCCGGGACACCGTCCTACGAGCAGTACTTC
-	TRBV7-2	14	TRBD1	TRBJ2-7	CASNQGQGAGEQYF	TGTGCCAGCAATCAAGGACAGGGGGCTGGCGAGCAGTACTTC
-	TRBV7-9	13	TRBD1	TRBJ1-2	CASSSRQGQGYTF	TGTGCCAGCAGCTCGCGACAGGGACAAGGCTACACCTTC
-	TRBV6-1	14	-	TRBJ1-4	CASSAFRAGEKLFF	TGTGCCAGCAGTGCATTCAGGGCGGGTGAAAAACTGTTTTTT
-	TRBV30	15	-	TRBJ2-2	CAWNDTGFSAGELFF	TGTGCCTGGAATGATACAGGGTTTTCGGCCGGGGAGCTGTTTTTT
-	TRBV5-4	18	TRBD1	TRBJ1-2	CASSWDPRDRGLNYGYTF	TGTGCCAGCAGCTGGGACCCCCGGGACAGGGGCCTAAACTATGGCTACACCTTC
-	TRBV13	11	TRBD1	TRBJ1-1	CATDRGTEAFF	TGTGCGACCGACAGGGGCACTGAAGCTTTCTTT
-	TRBV7-6	14	-	TRBJ2-3	CASSFGGSTDTQYF	TGTGCCAGCAGCTTCGGCGGAAGCACAGATACGCAGTATTTT
-	TRBV15	14	TRBD1	TRBJ2-3	CATSRDRGTDTQYF	TGTGCCACCAGCAGGGACAGGGGAACAGATACGCAGTATTTT
once	TRBV27	14	-	TRBJ1-6	CASSWEVRNSPLHF	TGTGCCAGCAGTTGGGAAGTGAGAAATTCACCCCTCCACTTT
-	TRBV10-3	15	TRBD2	TRBJ2-2	CAIRPSSGGPGELFF	TGTGCCATCAGGCCGTCTAGCGGGGGGCCCGGGGAGCTGTTTTTT